This is a list of T cell receptor beta chains from one sample in a study of blood T cell repertoires in COVID-19. Sequencing used immunoSEQ multiplex PCR; TCRdb keeps in-frame clones, though not all of them. The table records 150,000 to 170,000 clones, approximately 79% of them present only once. The sample taken for sequencing was PBMCs or T cells enriched from blood (not recorded which). The receptors shown here come from a man in his fifties or sixties who had recovered from COVID-19. Each CDR3 is given with its conserved first and last residue. D genes are given only for firm matches. Clone size, where shown, is once, few, many, or a class for clones that have expanded.

j_call	v_call	d_call	clone_size	cdr3_aa	cdr3_nt
TRBJ1-1	TRBV6-6	NA	once	CASTKTQGVNTEAFF	TGTGCCAGCACTAAAACCCAGGGCGTGAACACTGAAGCTTTCTTT
TRBJ1-4	TRBV9	TRBD1	NA	CASSVGTGSGEKLFF	TGTGCCAGCAGCGTTGGGACAGGGAGCGGAGAAAAACTGTTTTTT
TRBJ1-2	TRBV4-1	NA	NA	CASSQDHQGGYGYTF	TGCGCCAGCAGCCAAGATCATCAGGGTGGCTATGGCTACACCTTC
TRBJ1-4	TRBV5-1	NA	NA	CASSPLGGNINEKLFF	TGCGCCAGCAGCCCCCTCGGGGGGAATATTAATGAAAAACTGTTTTTT
TRBJ1-5	TRBV20-1	NA	NA	CSASHQMRGARQPQHF	TGCAGTGCTAGTCATCAGATGCGGGGGGCAAGACAGCCCCAGCATTTT
TRBJ1-3	TRBV6-5	NA	few	CASATDYSGNTIYF	TGTGCCAGCGCTACCGACTACTCTGGAAACACCATATATTTT
TRBJ2-1	TRBV5-8	NA	NA	CASSSPDRNYNEQFF	TGTGCCAGCAGCTCCCCGGACAGAAACTACAATGAGCAGTTCTTC
TRBJ2-7	TRBV5-1	NA	NA	CASSPGQGGVYYEQYF	TGCGCCAGCAGCCCCGGACAGGGAGGGGTATACTACGAGCAGTACTTC
TRBJ2-5	TRBV24-1	TRBD2	few	CATSDPAGEETQYF	TGTGCCACCAGTGATCCGGCGGGGGAAGAGACCCAGTACTTC
TRBJ2-5	TRBV7-2	NA	NA	CASSPPGLFQETQYF	TGTGCCAGCAGCCCTCCGGGACTGTTTCAAGAGACCCAGTACTTC
TRBJ2-2	TRBV3-1/TRBV3-2	TRBD2	few	CASSQGGTSSGELFF	TGTGCCAGCAGCCAAGGTGGGACTAGCTCCGGGGAGCTGTTTTTT
TRBJ1-3	TRBV3-1/TRBV3-2	NA	few	CASSLGGGGGNTIYF	TGTGCCAGCAGTCTAGGTGGTGGGGGCGGAAACACCATATATTTT
TRBJ1-6	TRBV19	TRBD1	NA	CASSPRDRGASLRSPLHF	TGTGCCAGTAGTCCCCGGGACAGGGGCGCATCGTTACGTTCACCCCTCCACTTT
TRBJ2-1	TRBV5-4	TRBD2	NA	CASSLDGGGAYEQFF	TGTGCCAGCAGCTTGGATGGCGGGGGGGCTTATGAGCAGTTCTTC
TRBJ1-4	TRBV6-5	NA	NA	CASTRRGNEKLFF	TGTGCCAGCACACGGCGGGGGAATGAAAAACTGTTTTTT
TRBJ2-3	TRBV9	NA	NA	CASSVPETASTDTQYF	TGTGCCAGCAGCGTACCAGAGACTGCTAGCACAGATACGCAGTATTTT
TRBJ2-1	TRBV18	TRBD1	NA	CASSPGTGGSYNEQFF	TGTGCCAGCTCACCAGGGACAGGGGGCTCGTACAATGAGCAGTTCTTC
TRBJ2-6	TRBV3-1/TRBV3-2	NA	NA	CASSLGPSGANVLTF	TGTGCCAGCAGCCTGGGGCCATCTGGGGCCAACGTCCTGACTTTC
TRBJ2-3	TRBV6-2/TRBV6-3	NA	few	CASSPTETDTQYF	TGTGCCAGCAGCCCGACAGAGACAGATACGCAGTATTTT
TRBJ1-5	TRBV15	TRBD1	NA	CATSEMGQGNQPQHF	TGTGCCACCAGCGAGATGGGACAGGGTAATCAGCCCCAGCATTTT
TRBJ1-6	TRBV10-3	TRBD1	NA	CAISESILDRGLRDHSPLHF	TGTGCCATCAGTGAGTCGATTTTGGACAGGGGGCTCCGGGATCATTCACCCCTCCACTTT
TRBJ2-1	TRBV5-6	NA	NA	CASSTQGTLLYNEQFF	TGTGCCAGCAGCACCCAGGGGACCTTGTTGTACAATGAGCAGTTCTTC
TRBJ2-7	TRBV10-3	NA	once	CAILRGYEQYF	TGTGCCATCCTAAGGGGCTACGAGCAGTACTTC
TRBJ2-1	TRBV5-1	TRBD2	NA	CASREASGGYEQFF	TGCGCCAGCAGGGAGGCTAGCGGGGGTTATGAGCAGTTCTTC
TRBJ1-3	TRBV30	NA	NA	CAWSPGSSGNTIYF	TGTGCCTGGAGCCCAGGAAGCTCTGGAAACACCATATATTTT
TRBJ2-1	TRBV11-3	NA	few	CASSSDPFLADNEQFF	TGTGCCAGCAGCTCGGATCCATTTTTAGCGGACAATGAGCAGTTCTTC